The 9 T cell receptor beta chains given below trace back to one sample, sequenced in a study of blood T cells in healthy people across ages. Through a sample-barcoded 5' primer and a J-beta primer mix, a second PCR was run for 7 to 11 cycles. TCRdb redid the calling of the 5' RACE reads with MiXCR, one entry per CDR3 protein. The sample carries about 1.4 million distinct CDR3 sequences, approximately 59% recorded once. What was sequenced was blood. The receptors shown here come from a man aged 18 to 29 in good health.

This chain links TRBV2 with TRBJ2-1; possibly TRBD2 for D (5 bases). The length of the CDR3 is 14 residues. The V end was cut by 4 bases, the J end by 14 bases, with 21 bases between. CDR1 is SNHLY, CDR2 FYNNEI, per germline. The CDR3 bases are TGTGCCAGCAGTGCCCGAGCTGAGACGGGATGGAAGTTCTTC. Residues: CASSARAETGWKFF.

The chain recombines TRBV5-6 with TRBJ2-7; 7 nucleotides align to TRBD2. CDR3 length: 13 amino acids. J was trimmed by 6 bases and V by 4 bases; bases with no gene match: 7. Germline V gene sequence: CDR1 SGHDT, CDR2 YYEEEE. The CDR3 protein is CASSEGLVGEQYF. CDR3 nucleotides: TGTGCCAGCAGCGAAGGACTAGTGGGCGAGCAGTACTTC.

This chain connects TRBV2 to TRBJ2-2; tentatively, D is TRBD1 or TRBD2 (5 bases each). Trimming removed 7 bases from V and 5 bases from J, with 11 bases in between. From germline, CDR1 is SNHLY and CDR2 FYNNEI. This CDR3 contains 13 residues. The CDR3 reads CASIGRETGELFF. CDR3 in DNA: TGTGCCAGCATAGGCAGGGAGACCGGGGAGCTGTTTTTT.

This clonotype was seen repeatedly, ten times or more. The CDR3 loop reads CASSQVAGSYEQYF. The CDR3 nucleotides are TGCGCCAGCAGCCAAGTTGCGGGGTCCTACGAGCAGTACTTC. The rearrangement joins TRBV4-3 to TRBJ2-7; TRBD2 is a possible D gene (6 bases). CDR3 length equals 14 residues. Germline V gene data show CDR1 as LGHNA and CDR2 as YSLEER. Trimming removed 1 base from V and 1 base from J, with 8 bases in between.

This clonotype was observed a handful of times. The chain uses TRBV4-2 and TRBJ1-4, with 7 bases that match TRBD1. V dropped 1 base and J dropped 6; count of bases not matched to a gene: 5. Germline lookup yields CDR1 LGHNA and CDR2 YNFKEQ. CDR3 length: 15 residues. The CDR3 reads CASSQGTGRDEKLFF. CDR3 coding DNA: TGTGCCAGCAGCCAAGGGACAGGTCGGGATGAAAAACTGTTTTTT.

This chain connects TRBV5-1 to TRBJ2-2; TRBD1 aligns across 7 bases. Trimming at V came to 3 bases and at J to 3 bases, leaving 14 bases not matched to a gene. CDR1 SGHRS and CDR2 YFSETQ come from the germline V gene. This CDR3 has 18 amino acids. CDR3: CASSSNTFGTDHTGELFF. In DNA, the CDR3 is TGCGCCAGCAGCTCCAACACGTTCGGGACAGATCACACCGGGGAGCTGTTTTTT.

The J gene is TRBJ1-5, the V gene TRBV4-1, with D perhaps matching TRBD1 (5 bases). V gave up 0 bases and J gave up 2 bases, with 17 bases separating them. This CDR3 comprises 18 residues. Germline assignment: CDR1 MGHRA and CDR2 YSYEKL. The CDR3 region has the DNA TGCGCCAGCAGCCAAGATCGGCTCGGGGGGGTTGGCAATCAGCCCCAGCATTTT. Translating it yields CASSQDRLGGVGNQPQHF.

This clonotype occurred many times. The genes are TRBV6-5 and TRBJ2-7; 7 bases are shared with TRBD1. Trimming took 2 bases from V and 9 from J; bases not matched to a gene: 10. This CDR3 comprises 14 residues. Germline CDR1 and CDR2: MNHEY and SVGAGI. The CDR3 region has the DNA TGTGCCAGCAGTTACCAGACAGGGAACCGTGGGCAGTACTTC. This gives the protein CASSYQTGNRGQYF.

The chain carries TRBV11-2 and TRBJ2-1; 13 bases match TRBD2. The germline CDR1 and CDR2 sequences are SGHAT and FQNNGV. With 5 bases clipped from V and 8 bases from J, the junction kept 12 bases outside the gene matches. The CDR3 sequence is 17 residues long. CDR3 sequence reads: CASSTGTSGITAYEQFF. In DNA form, the CDR3 reads TGTGCCAGCAGCACCGGGACTAGCGGGATAACGGCGTATGAGCAGTTCTTC.